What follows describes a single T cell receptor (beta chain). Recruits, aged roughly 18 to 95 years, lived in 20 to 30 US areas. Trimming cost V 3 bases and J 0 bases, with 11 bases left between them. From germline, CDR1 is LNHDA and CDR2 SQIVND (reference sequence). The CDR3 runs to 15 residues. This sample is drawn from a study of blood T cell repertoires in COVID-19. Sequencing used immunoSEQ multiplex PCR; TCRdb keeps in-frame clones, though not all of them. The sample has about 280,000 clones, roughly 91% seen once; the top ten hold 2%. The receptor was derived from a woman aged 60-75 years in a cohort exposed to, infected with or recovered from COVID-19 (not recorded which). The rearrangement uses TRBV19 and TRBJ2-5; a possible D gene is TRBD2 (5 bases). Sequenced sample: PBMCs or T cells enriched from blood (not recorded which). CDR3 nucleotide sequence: TGTGCCAGTAGTATCATGGGCGGGTACCAAGAGACCCAGTACTTC. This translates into CASSIMGGYQETQYF.